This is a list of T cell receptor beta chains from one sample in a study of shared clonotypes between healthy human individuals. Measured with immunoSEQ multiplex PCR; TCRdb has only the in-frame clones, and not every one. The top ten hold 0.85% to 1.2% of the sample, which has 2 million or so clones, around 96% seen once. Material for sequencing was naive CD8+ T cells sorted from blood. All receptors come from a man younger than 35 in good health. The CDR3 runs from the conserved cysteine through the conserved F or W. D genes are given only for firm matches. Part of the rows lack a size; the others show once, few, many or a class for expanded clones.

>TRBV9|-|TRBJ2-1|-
CASSAMDEQFF
TGTGCCAGCAGCGCCATGGATGAGCAGTTCTTC
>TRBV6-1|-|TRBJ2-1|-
CASTLDPSSYNEQFF
TGTGCCAGCACCCTCGACCCGAGCTCCTACAATGAGCAGTTCTTC
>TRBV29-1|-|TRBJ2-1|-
CSVLAGKASYNEQFF
TGCAGCGTCCTGGCGGGAAAGGCCTCCTACAATGAGCAGTTCTTC
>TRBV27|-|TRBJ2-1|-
CASSSEESSYNEQFF
TGTGCCAGCAGTTCGGAGGAGAGCTCCTACAATGAGCAGTTCTTC
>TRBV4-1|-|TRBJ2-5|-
CASSPIAAQETQYF
TGCGCCAGCAGCCCCATAGCTGCCCAAGAGACCCAGTACTTC
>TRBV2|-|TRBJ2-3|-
CASSEWRPPGDTQYF
TGTGCCAGCAGTGAATGGCGTCCCCCAGGAGATACGCAGTATTTT
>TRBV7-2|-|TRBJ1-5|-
CASSRRRGLDQPQHF
TGTGCCAGCAGCCGCCGCAGGGGTTTGGATCAGCCCCAGCATTTT
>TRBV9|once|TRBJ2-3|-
CASSRPRDTQYF
TGTGCCAGCAGCCGACCTAGAGATACGCAGTATTTT
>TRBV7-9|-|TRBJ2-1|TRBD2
CASSSAGAPISSYNEQFF
TGTGCCAGCAGCTCAGCGGGAGCCCCAATTTCCTCCTACAATGAGCAGTTCTTC
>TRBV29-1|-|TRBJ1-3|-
CSVESGAWINWYTIYF
TGCAGCGTTGAATCGGGGGCGTGGATAAACTGGTACACCATATATTTT
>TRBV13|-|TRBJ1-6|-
CASSSYNSPLHF
TGTGCCAGCAGCTCCTATAATTCACCCCTCCACTTT
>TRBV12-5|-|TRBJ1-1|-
CASGLVGYSEAFF
TGTGCTAGTGGTTTGGTAGGCTATTCTGAAGCTTTCTTT
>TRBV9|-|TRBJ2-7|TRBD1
CASSTGTGISFAYEQYF
TGTGCCAGCAGTACCGGGACAGGGATATCTTTCGCCTACGAGCAGTACTTC
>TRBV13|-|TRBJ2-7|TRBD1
CASSLGGTDLYEQYF
TGTGCCAGCAGCTTAGGCGGGACAGACCTATACGAGCAGTACTTC
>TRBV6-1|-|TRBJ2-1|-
CASRRTGALDEQFF
TGTGCCAGCCGGCGGACGGGAGCGCTAGATGAGCAGTTCTTC
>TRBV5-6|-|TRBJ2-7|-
CASSSGGGGVYEQYF
TGTGCCAGCAGCTCGGGGGGCGGAGGGGTCTACGAGCAGTACTTC
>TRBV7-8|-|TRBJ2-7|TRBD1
CASSLLGRGYEQYF
TGTGCCAGCAGCTTACTCGGCAGGGGGTACGAGCAGTACTTC
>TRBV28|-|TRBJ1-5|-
CATSQKNNQPQHF
TGTGCCACCTCACAGAAGAACAATCAGCCCCAGCATTTT
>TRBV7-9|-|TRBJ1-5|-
CASSRTGTSDQPQHF
TGTGCCAGCAGCCGAACCGGGACAAGTGATCAGCCCCAGCATTTT
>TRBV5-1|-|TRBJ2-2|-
CASSSPRSDSPRGTGELFF
TGCGCCAGCAGCTCCCCAAGGTCGGACAGCCCTCGGGGTACCGGGGAGCTGTTTTTT
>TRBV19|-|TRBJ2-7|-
CASSIFGSSYEQYF
TGTGCCAGTAGTATATTCGGGAGCTCCTACGAGCAGTACTTC
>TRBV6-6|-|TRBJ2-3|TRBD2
CASSYTGGGDTQYF
TGTGCCAGCAGTTACACGGGGGGAGGGGATACGCAGTATTTT
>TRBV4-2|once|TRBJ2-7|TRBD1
CASSRTGSYEQYF
TGTGCCAGCAGTAGGACAGGCTCCTACGAGCAGTACTTC
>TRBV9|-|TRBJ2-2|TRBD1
CASSEGTGLDTGELFF
TGTGCCAGCAGCGAAGGGACAGGGTTGGACACCGGGGAGCTGTTTTTT
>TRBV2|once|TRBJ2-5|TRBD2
CASSTGTSGPYQETQYF
TGTGCCAGCAGTACCGGGACTAGCGGGCCCTACCAAGAGACCCAGTACTTC
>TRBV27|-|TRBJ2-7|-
CASSSPAGAGTYEQYF
TGTGCCAGCAGTTCACCCGCGGGGGCCGGGACCTACGAGCAGTACTTC
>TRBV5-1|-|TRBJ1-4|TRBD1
CASSFGTGEEKLFF
TGCGCCAGCAGCTTCGGGACAGGGGAAGAAAAACTGTTTTTT
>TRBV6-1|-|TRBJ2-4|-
CASSEDVMAGYLAKNIQYF
TGTGCCAGCAGTGAAGATGTTATGGCTGGGTACCTAGCCAAAAACATTCAGTACTTC
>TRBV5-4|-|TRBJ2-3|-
CASSLGVDTQYF
TGTGCCAGCAGCTTGGGGGTTGATACGCAGTATTTT
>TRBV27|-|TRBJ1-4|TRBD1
CASSWGTGTGVEKLFF
TGTGCCAGCAGTTGGGGGACCGGGACAGGGGTTGAAAAACTGTTTTTT
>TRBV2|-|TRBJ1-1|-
CASTLDSWNTEAFF
TGTGCCAGCACTCTTGACAGTTGGAACACTGAAGCTTTCTTT
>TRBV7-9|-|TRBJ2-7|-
CASSPAGEWYEQYF
TGTGCCAGCAGCCCCGCGGGTGAGTGGTACGAGCAGTACTTC
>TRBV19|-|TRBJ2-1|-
CATTSISSYNEQFF
TGTGCCACCACTTCCATTAGCTCCTACAATGAGCAGTTCTTC
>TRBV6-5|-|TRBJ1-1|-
CASSYLIGGGTEAFF
TGTGCCAGCAGTTACTTAATAGGGGGGGGCACTGAAGCTTTCTTT
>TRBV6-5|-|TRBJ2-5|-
CASSYSGIQESQYF
TGTGCCAGCAGTTACTCGGGAATCCAAGAGTCCCAGTACTTC
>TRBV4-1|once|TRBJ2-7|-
CASSQDSVGVSYEQYF
TGCGCCAGCAGCCAAGATTCGGTCGGGGTGAGCTACGAGCAGTACTTC
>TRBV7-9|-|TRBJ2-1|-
CASSFPSGASYNEQFF
TGTGCCAGCAGCTTTCCGAGCGGAGCCTCCTACAATGAGCAGTTCTTC
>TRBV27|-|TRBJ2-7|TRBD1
CASRDRDLVEQYF
TGTGCCAGTCGGGACAGGGACTTGGTAGAGCAGTACTTC
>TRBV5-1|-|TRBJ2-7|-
CASSLGAPYEQYF
TGCGCCAGCAGCTTGGGGGCCCCCTACGAGCAGTACTTC
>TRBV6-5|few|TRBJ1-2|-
CASRQHYGYTF
TGTGCCAGCAGGCAGCATTATGGCTACACCTTC
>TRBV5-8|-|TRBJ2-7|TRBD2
CASRQGLAGVGEQYF
TGTGCCAGCAGACAAGGACTAGCGGGAGTGGGCGAGCAGTACTTC
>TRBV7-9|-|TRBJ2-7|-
CASSLGGEGPPSTAEQYF
TGTGCCAGCAGCTTAGGAGGTGAGGGCCCCCCATCTACCGCCGAGCAGTACTTC
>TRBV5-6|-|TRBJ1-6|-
CASSLEDWTGNSPLHF
TGTGCCAGCAGCTTGGAGGACTGGACGGGGAATTCACCCCTCCACTTT
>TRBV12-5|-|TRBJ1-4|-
CASGPPRLTANEKLFF
TGTGCTAGTGGTCCCCCCAGACTTACAGCTAATGAAAAACTGTTTTTT
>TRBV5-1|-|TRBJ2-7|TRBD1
CASSSGQGMRNEQYF
TGCGCCAGCAGCTCGGGACAGGGGATGAGGAACGAGCAGTACTTC
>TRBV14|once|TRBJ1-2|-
CASSQEKGDFCAF
TGTGCCAGCAGCCAAGAAAAAGGGGATTTCTGCGCCTTC
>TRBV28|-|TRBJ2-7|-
CASSIAEAPHEQYF
TGTGCCAGCAGTATAGCGGAGGCGCCCCACGAGCAGTACTTC
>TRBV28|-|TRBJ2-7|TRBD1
CASRPGQTYEQYF
TGTGCCAGCAGGCCGGGACAGACCTACGAGCAGTACTTC
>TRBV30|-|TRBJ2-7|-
CAWSYGGVAYEQYF
TGTGCCTGGAGTTATGGCGGGGTTGCCTACGAGCAGTACTTC
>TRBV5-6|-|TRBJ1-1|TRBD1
CASSTGQGFTEAFF
TGTGCCAGCAGCACGGGACAGGGGTTCACTGAAGCTTTCTTT
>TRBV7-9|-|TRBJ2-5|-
CASRGLQETQYF
TGTGCCAGCCGGGGCCTCCAAGAGACCCAGTACTTC
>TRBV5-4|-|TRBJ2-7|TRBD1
CASSLVPGQGYREQYF
TGTGCCAGCAGCTTGGTTCCGGGACAGGGGTACCGCGAGCAGTACTTC
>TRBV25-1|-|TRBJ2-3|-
CASSGVLDTQYF
TGTGCCAGCAGTGGAGTTCTGGATACGCAGTATTTT
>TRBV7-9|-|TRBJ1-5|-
CASSLDREGKAGNQPQHF
TGTGCCAGCAGCTTAGACAGGGAGGGCAAAGCGGGTAATCAGCCCCAGCATTTT
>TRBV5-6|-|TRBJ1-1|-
CASSFLEAAEAFF
TGTGCCAGCAGCTTTTTAGAAGCCGCTGAAGCTTTCTTT